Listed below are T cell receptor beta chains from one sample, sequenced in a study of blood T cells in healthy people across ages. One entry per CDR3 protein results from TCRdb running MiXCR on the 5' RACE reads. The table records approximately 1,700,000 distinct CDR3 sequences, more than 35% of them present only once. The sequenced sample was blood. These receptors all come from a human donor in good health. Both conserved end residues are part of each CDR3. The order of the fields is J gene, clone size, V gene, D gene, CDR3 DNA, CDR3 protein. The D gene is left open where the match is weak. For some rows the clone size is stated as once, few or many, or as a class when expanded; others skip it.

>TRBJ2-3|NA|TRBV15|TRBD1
TGTGCCACCAGCAGAGATCTAGGACAGGGGGGACCCACAGATACGCAGTATTTT
CATSRDLGQGGPTDTQYF
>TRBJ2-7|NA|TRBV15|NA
TGTGCCACCAGCAGAGGGGGGGAACAATACGAGCAGTACTTC
CATSRGGEQYEQYF
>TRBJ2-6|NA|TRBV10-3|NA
TGTGCCATCAGTGATGGGCGGGGCAACGTCCTGACTTTC
CAISDGRGNVLTF
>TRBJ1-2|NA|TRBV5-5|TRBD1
TGTGCCAGCAAAATTACAGGGGCAACTAGCTATGGCTACACCTTC
CASKITGATSYGYTF
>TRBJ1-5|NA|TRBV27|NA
TGTGCCAGCAGTCCTCAGAGGGTTCTTAGCAATCAGCCCCAGCATTTT
CASSPQRVLSNQPQHF
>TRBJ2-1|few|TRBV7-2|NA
TGTGCCAGCAGCCCCCGGCAGCACCTCTCCTACAATGAGCAGTTCTTC
CASSPRQHLSYNEQFF
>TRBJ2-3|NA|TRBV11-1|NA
TGTGCCAGCAGCTTAGTAGTGGCAGCCTGGGATACGCAGTATTTT
CASSLVVAAWDTQYF
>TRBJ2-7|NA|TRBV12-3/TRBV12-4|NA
TGTGCCAGCAGGTATAACAGGGCGGGGGAGCAGTACTTC
CASRYNRAGEQYF
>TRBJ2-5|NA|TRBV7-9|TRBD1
TGTGCCAGCGGCCCCTACCAGGGGGTGGATGAGCAGTACTTC
CASGPYQGVDEQYF
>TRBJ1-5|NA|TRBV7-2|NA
TGTGCCAGCAGCTCCCGTAGGGGTCAGCCCCAGCATTTT
CASSSRRGQPQHF
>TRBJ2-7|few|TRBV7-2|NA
TGTGCCAGCAGTCCCGCTACATTGGTGGGCGAGCAGTACTTC
CASSPATLVGEQYF
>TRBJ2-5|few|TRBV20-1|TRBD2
TGCAGTGCCACAGGGACTAGCGCTGGAGAGACCCAGTACTTC
CSATGTSAGETQYF
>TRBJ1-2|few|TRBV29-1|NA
TGCAGCGTTGATAAGTTGGGATACAGCTATGGCTACACCTTC
CSVDKLGYSYGYTF
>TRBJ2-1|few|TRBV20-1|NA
TGCAGTGCCCCTCGGAGTGGACTCAATGAGCAGTTCTTC
CSAPRSGLNEQFF
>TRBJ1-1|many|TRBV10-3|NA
TGTGCCATCAGTGAGGCGAGGAGTGAAGCTTTCTTT
CAISEARSEAFF
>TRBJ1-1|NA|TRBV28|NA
TGTGCCAGCAGTTTTAATGGGGGTCACACTGAAGCTTTCTTT
CASSFNGGHTEAFF
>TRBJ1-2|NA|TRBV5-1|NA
TGCGCCAGCAGCGTGGGGAATACTTATGGCTACACCTTC
CASSVGNTYGYTF
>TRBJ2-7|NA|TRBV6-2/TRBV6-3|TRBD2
TGTGCCAGCGGGACTAGCGGGGGGATCTACGAGCAGTACTTC
CASGTSGGIYEQYF
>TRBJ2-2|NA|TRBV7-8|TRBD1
TGTGCCAGCAGCTTAGTAAGGACAGGGGCTCTCACCGGGGAGCTGTTTTTT
CASSLVRTGALTGELFF
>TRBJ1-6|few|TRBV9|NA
TGTGCCAGCAGCGTAGGAGGGACTCTGGATTCACCCCTCCACTTT
CASSVGGTLDSPLHF
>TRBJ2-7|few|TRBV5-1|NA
TGCGCCAGCAGCTTGGTAGTGGGTCAGTCCTACGAGCAGTACTTC
CASSLVVGQSYEQYF
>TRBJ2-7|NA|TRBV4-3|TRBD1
TGCGCCAGCAGCCAAGAGCGTTTTGGACAGGGTATCCACGAGCAGTACTTC
CASSQERFGQGIHEQYF
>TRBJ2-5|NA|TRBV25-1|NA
TGTGCCAGCAGTGAATTTGGGGCAGAAGAGACCCAGTACTTC
CASSEFGAEETQYF